This T cell receptor beta chain originates from a study of blood T cell repertoires in COVID-19. Study-wide background: The study drew acute and convalescent COVID-19 samples from the United States, Italy and Spain. T cells, B-cell-depleted T cells, or PBMCs supplied cDNA or gDNA.

Germline loops: CDR1 SGHRS, CDR2 YFSETQ. Trimming took off 0 bases at V and 2 bases at J, with 10 bases between the two ends. The CDR3 has 15 amino acids. Original analysis: Amplification with reference gene primers provided the estimates of nucleated cell counts. Repertoires were generated with immunoSEQ multiplex PCR, while TCRdb's copy carries only in-frame clones and drops some. The V and J calls and clone size come from that table; D and trimming were worked out from the DNA. Of about 46,000 clones listed, 80% to 90% are singletons. This receptor was taken from a man in his fifties with acute or convalescent COVID-19. The rearrangement joins TRBV5-1 to TRBJ2-3; a weak D match, TRBD1 (5 bases). The sample consisted of peripheral blood. The CDR3 region is CASSLDQGFTDTQYF. The CDR3 region has the DNA TGCGCCAGCAGCTTGGATCAGGGCTTCACAGATACGCAGTATTTT.